The T cell receptor (beta chain) described here comes from a study of immune evolution from preneoplasia to lung adenocarcinoma. Findings and limits, study-wide: Normal lung had highest clonality; later lesions appeared denser, more diverse. T cell clonality was higher in KRAS-mutant than EGFR-mutant or wild-type nodules.

Of note for this clone: The antigen is unknown.

The assay was immunoSEQ multiplex PCR, and TCRdb's table has in-frame clones only and misses some. The repertoire consists of roughly 3,700 clones, with approximately 80% occurring once and the leading ten covering about 14%. Each case's diagnosis was confirmed by two pathologists on H&E. Macro-dissection enriched premalignant or tumor cells before nucleic acid extraction. The germline V gene encodes CDR1 SGHAT and CDR2 FQNNGV. V was pared by 3 bases and J by 7 bases, with 10 bases between. The CDR3 covers 13 residues. Source material: FFPE minimally invasive lung adenocarcinoma tissue. The chain links TRBV11-2 to TRBJ1-5, with D hard to call. This receptor was obtained from a person aged 60-80 years with lung adenocarcinoma. The CDR3 DNA reads TGTGCCAGCAGCTTCTCGAGGAACCAGCCCCAGCATTTT. Translating gives CASSFSRNQPQHF. The full variable domain, completed using reference TRBV11-2 and TRBJ1-5, is EAGVAQSPRYKIIEKRQSVAFWCNPISGHATLYWYQQILGQGPKLLIQFQNNGVVDDSQLPKDRFSAERLKGVDSTLKIQPAKLEDSAVYLCASSFSRNQPQHFGDGTRLSIL.